The entry below describes one TCR beta chain. Its binding antigen is unknown. This sample stems from a study of cytomegalovirus exposure and HLA in healthy donors listed by TCRdb under 2017. Some background on the complete study: An earlier analysis of a few hundred of the donors reported approximately 260 Gb of sequence data and some 110 million unique TCR beta sequences obtained from 150 million to 200 million T cells. Using immunosequencing, the study profiled T cell repertoires from 666 subjects and related those repertoires to cytomegalovirus serostatus. Besides the first cohort of 500 to 700 subjects, a separate validation cohort made up of roughly 120 different subjects was used. Rather than using new phenotypic data, the later analysis identified candidate immune exposures from TCR beta sequences and from how often those sequences occurred across donors. All discovery cohort repertoires had been generated using a single sequencing platform. The study aimed to test whether signatures of past pathogen exposure could be identified by cataloging public T cell receptors. Because of strong linkage in the cohort, a few DR-DQ haplotypes were treated as single units for association and clustering. An earlier analysis of about 600 of the donors used high-throughput TCR beta sequencing to judge whether each TCR beta V gene segment behaved as functional or pseudogenic. A later analysis re-examined previously published TCR beta repertoires from around 670 donors and added high-resolution HLA genotyping to investigate patterns of TCR occurrence. About 280 gigabases of sequencing data and around 80 million unique TCR sequences made up an early release that covered 500 to 650 HLA-typed donors. Typing coverage differed by locus: A, B, C, DRB1 and DQB1 were typed in roughly 620-630 donors, DQA1 in about 560, DPA1 in some 600, and DPB1 in 450 to 490. Among some 410 genotyped donors of the cohort, an average of about 240,000 unique TCR beta nucleotide sequences was sequenced per donor, of which 15% to 20% were non-productive. To predict cytomegalovirus infection status, the study combined high-throughput TCR immunosequencing, statistical association of individual TCRs with disease status, and machine learning. A later genetic analysis used genome-wide SNP genotypes for about 60% of the 666 donors, treating that subset as a discovery cohort. Of the roughly 430 genotyped donors, 81% fell in the genetic ancestry cluster associated with self-reported Caucasian donors. HLA typing covered class I and class II loci at four-digit resolution. Donor age, sex, ethnicity and CMV serostatus were collected together with the repertoire data. The paper's findings and limits, for the study overall: Sequencing depth was assumed to be roughly uniform across donors in the presence/absence analyses, though that assumption may not hold. A total of 164 TCR beta chains were listed by the study as associated with cytomegalovirus. The earlier analysis of a few hundred of the donors excluded fewer than 20 rarely observed V segments, including chromosome 9 orphons, because counts were too low. In an earlier analysis of more than 500 of the donors, most TCR beta V segments appeared in productive rearrangements about 87% or about 30% of the time, broadly matching IMGT annotations. In both the original and validation cohorts, the classifier was reported to diagnose cytomegalovirus status with high specificity and sensitivity. The sequencing pipeline was judged likely to have produced a cluster of highly shared sequence variants as a technical artifact. A further reported finding was that TCR beta sequences accurately predicted the HLA-A and HLA-B alleles for most subjects in the first cohort. V-gene and J-gene trimming of TCR beta chains was associated with a missense DCLRE1C variant in a later genetic analysis, and the association was replicated in an independent cohort. Most TCR sequences were seen in very few donors, while some public TCRs were found in many individuals. According to a later analysis, parvovirus B19, influenza, CMV and Epstein-Barr virus appeared linked to several top co-occurrence clusters. Correlated functional status among segregating V segments might reflect linkage disequilibrium, but an unknown experimental factor could not be ruled out. For the cohort, immune exposure information was limited to CMV serostatus. At a false discovery rate of 0.05, a later analysis linked under 20,000 TCR beta sequences to specific HLA alleles. The authors suggested that the approach could potentially be extended to other disease states and immunological phenotypes. In vitro tests confirmed that a few of the cytomegalovirus-associated TCR beta chains recognize cytomegalovirus antigens. When HLA alleles, especially DR and DQ, strongly co-occurred, attributing TCR associations to individual alleles was difficult. In this cohort, only TCR beta chains were sequenced, and detectable features were limited by the absence of alpha or paired-chain data. Most CMV-associated TCR beta chains appeared to be HLA-restricted in a later analysis, and the HLA associations seemed to be driven largely by CMV exposure. Compared with the roughly 720-donor mean, donors in an Asian-associated ancestry cluster had fewer N-insertions in productive TCRs, according to a later genetic analysis. A later analysis found that HLA-associated TCR beta chains were more clonally expanded and had lower generation probabilities than equally common non-associated chains. In a later analysis, the rate of TCR association differed among HLA loci, with DRB1 alleles having the most associated TCRs and HLA-C alleles having the fewest. The 87-base-pair reads could not distinguish some IMGT-functional V segments, including TRBV6-2 and TRBV6-3, so those segments were excluded. HLA typing was unavailable for some donors at each locus, so association tests used only the typed subset.

Preparation of the library involved the immunoSEQ multiplex PCR assay. A mixture of 60 forward primers for TCR Vbeta segments and 13 reverse primers for TCR Jbeta segments was used in the multiplex PCR. The CDR3 region of rearranged TCR beta genes was amplified from genomic DNA by a multiplex PCR assay. The Illumina HiSeq System was used to sequence the amplified TCR beta libraries as 87-base-pair reads. Turning to the authors' computational methods: In a later analysis, around 80 million unique TCR beta chains were counted across the 650 to 700 repertoires, and roughly 10 million of these chains were shared by at least two donors. Raw reads were error-corrected and collapsed into unique sequences by a nearest-neighbor algorithm in which closely related sequences were merged to remove PCR and sequencing errors. Alignment of CDR3 sequences to IMGT reference sequences was used to assign V, D and J gene segments. For a sequence to be retained, a match of at least six nucleotides to both a V gene segment and a J gene segment was required. Rearrangements were called productive when the CDR3 lacked stop codons and stayed in frame with V and J; all others were non-productive. CDR3 was defined according to IMGT convention as the region running from the second conserved V-encoded cysteine to the conserved J-encoded phenylalanine. The earlier analysis of a few hundred of the donors excluded any sequence lacking an unambiguous match to a single V gene segment. An earlier analysis of 587 of the donors classified V segments as functional when productive rearrangements were above 56.7% and as segregating when the standard deviation between donors was above 5%. A statistical classification framework was developed to diagnose cytomegalovirus status using the catalog of TCR beta chain sequences. V and J gene assignment, in a later analysis, came from comparing TCR nucleotide sequences with IMGT/GENE-DB human TR gene sequences. The TCRdist pipeline was used in a later analysis to assign CDR3 sequences and most-parsimonious VDJ recombination scenarios. A later analysis defined each TCR beta chain by its CDR3 amino acid sequence plus V-gene family, and excluded reads lacking a unique V-gene family. In a later analysis, fewer than 650 highly shared, low-generation-probability nucleotide sequences were removed to address suspected cross-contamination and a sequencing artifact. In a later analysis, a clonal expansion index for each public chain was calculated from normalized within-repertoire ranks of inferred template counts. Generation probabilities in a later analysis came from a VDJ recombination model fitted to out-of-frame rearrangements, and those results were checked against IGoR. In a later analysis, hypergeometric tests were used to score TCR-TCR, TCR-HLA and TCR-CMV co-occurrence, with a repertoire-size bias correction applied to TCR pairs. To estimate false discovery rates, a later analysis permuted the HLA or CMV assignments 20 times. In a later analysis, co-occurring TCRs were grouped using DBSCAN, with TCRdist sequence similarity added in when clustering inside HLA-allele-positive subsets. Co-occurrence clustering excluded repertoires with fewer than 30,000 or more than 120,000 public chains, plus five with anomalous nucleotide sharing. TCRdb carries this immuneACCESS record with in-frame sequences only. Its versions omit some clonotypes, under half of them owing to an unresolved V gene in the studies checked, with the rest unexplained. V, J and clone size derive from that table, while D and trimming were established from the DNA sequence. The record for this sample contains about 92,000 clones. The ten largest clonotypes hold 15% of the sample.

The cohort was made up of several hundred healthy bone marrow donors. Cohort members were all nominally healthy when sampled, although unrecorded immune exposures were likely present. The donor tested CMV seropositive, placing the donor among the 250 to 350 seropositive members of the cohort. Every donor gave a peripheral blood sample, and the peripheral blood mononuclear cells from that sample were used for TCR beta sequencing. The Qiagen DNeasy Blood Extraction Kit was used to extract genomic DNA from the blood cell samples. Reading the germline V gene gives CDR1 SNHLY and CDR2 FYNNEI. Relative to germline, V is 2 bases shorter and J is 1 base shorter, with 9 bases between their ends. The cysteine opens and the phenylalanine closes a CDR3 of 14 amino acids. The only DNA kept is the CDR3, 42 bases in frame from the first base.

The material sequenced was PBMCs. The chain is encoded by TRBV2 joined to TRBJ2-7; TRBD1 might be the D gene, on 5 matching bases. This receptor was taken from a man in his fifties or sixties in good health and CMV-seropositive. The sequenced DNA is TGTGCCAGCAGTGAACAGGGAAGGTCCTACGAGCAGTACTTC. This gives the protein CASSEQGRSYEQYF.